Detailed here is one T cell receptor (beta chain). Its cognate antigen is unknown. The sample belongs to a study of T cells in localized non-small cell lung cancer. General study results and limits: Longer overall survival accompanied higher blood T cell density.

Taken at least 2 cm from the tumor margin, the adjacent lung showed no atypia. This table comes from immunoSEQ multiplex PCR, and its TCRdb copy is limited to in-frame clones, with some not included. The sample has over a thousand clones, about 20% seen once. The material was normal lung tissue next to the tumor, obtained before any cancer treatment. This sequence was found in a man aged 40-75 years with stage I squamous cell lung carcinoma.

Written as DNA, the CDR3 is TGTGCCACCAGCAGAGAAGTCTTGGCTAGCGGGGGGTTAAACATTCAGTACTTC. Translation gives CATSREVLASGGLNIQYF. The chain recombines TRBV15 with TRBJ2-4, with TRBD2 matching over 11 bases. V lost 0 bases, J lost 6 bases, and 10 bases stayed unmatched. CDR1 and CDR2 (germline): LNHNV, YYDKDF (reference sequence). The CDR3 loop spans 18 amino acids.